The 32 T cell receptor beta chains in this list originate from one sample, sequenced in a study of CD8+CD57+ T cells in acquired aplastic anemia. Previously, flow cytometry had revealed CD8+CD57+ cell expansion in the patients chosen for sequencing. Both TCR beta VDJ combination and CDR3 sequence profiling were carried out. Genomic DNA was the template for this profiling. TCRdb processed the reads anew with MiXCR; each CDR3 protein has one entry. Among around 150,000 distinct CDR3 sequences listed, about 64% were seen once. The sequenced material came from sorted CD4+, CD8+, or CD8+CD57+ T cells (not recorded which) from PBMCs. The receptors originated from a human donor with aplastic anemia.

This chain connects TRBV15 to TRBJ2-7; 7 positions match TRBD1. The ends lost 3 bases at V and 4 bases at J; junction bases unmatched: 12. Germline loops: CDR1 LNHNV, CDR2 YYDKDF (reference sequence). The CDR3 is 16 residues long. The CDR3 protein is CATSSRLGGLSYEQYF. The CDR3 coding sequence is TGTGCCACCAGCAGCCGCCTAGGGGGCTTGTCATACGAGCAGTACTTC.

This clonotype showed up just a few times. V and J are TRBV6-1 and TRBJ2-5; D is uncertain. CDR3 size: 12 residues. The germline V and J ends were trimmed by 6 bases and 5 bases, with 10 bases remaining between them. The V gene's germline CDR1 is MNHNS and CDR2 SASEGT. The CDR3 region is CASSLRWETQYF. Written as DNA, the CDR3 is TGTGCCAGCAGCCTAAGGTGGGAGACCCAGTACTTC.

This clonotype was recorded a few times. The V and J genes are TRBV6-5 and TRBJ1-2; TRBD1 might be the D (5 bases). V gave up 0 bases and J gave up 2 bases, with 13 bases separating them. This CDR3 contains 16 residues. CDR1 and CDR2 (germline): MNHEY, SVGAGI. CDR3 protein: CASSYSTGERNYGYTF. In DNA form, the CDR3 reads TGTGCCAGCAGTTACTCGACGGGGGAGCGGAACTATGGCTACACCTTC.

This sequence joins TRBV6-4 and TRBJ2-5; 10 positions match TRBD2. The V gene's germline CDR1 is MRHNA and CDR2 SNTAGT. This CDR3 is built from 14 residues. After removal of 4 bases from V and 5 bases from J, the junction contained 4 bases not matched to a gene. CDR3 coding DNA: TGTGCCAGCAGTGGAGCGGGGGGGCGGGAGACCCAGTACTTC. It codes for CASSGAGGRETQYF.

This clonotype was seen once. The chain couples TRBV6-4 to TRBJ1-2; 7 bases align to TRBD1. Trimming took 5 bases from V and 4 from J; bases not matched to a gene: 4. Germline V lookup: CDR1 MRHNA, CDR2 SNTAGT. CDR3 length: 13 residues. In DNA form, the CDR3 reads TGTGCCAGCAGTTTAGACAGGGCCTATGGCTACACCTTC. Its protein is CASSLDRAYGYTF.

Only a few counts were recorded for this clonotype. The CDR3, as DNA: TGTGCCAGCAGCTTAGTCGGGGGTAAGGGATCACCCCTCCACTTT. It is translated as CASSLVGGKGSPLHF. The chain uses TRBV7-9 and TRBJ1-6; D is perhaps TRBD1 (5 bases). Germline V gene sequence: CDR1 SEHNR, CDR2 FQNEAQ (reference sequence). V gave up 1 base and J gave up 10 bases, with 14 bases separating them. The CDR3 length is 15 residues.

V is TRBV6-4 and J is TRBJ1-1; possibly TRBD1 for D (5 bases). The CDR3 runs 14 residues. Germline CDR1 reads MRHNA; CDR2 reads SNTAGT. V lost 5 bases to trimming and J lost 1 base, with 11 bases between them. The CDR3 nucleotides read TGTGCCAGCAGTAACCGGGACGGGAACACTGAAGCTTTCTTT. Translating gives CASSNRDGNTEAFF.

V gene TRBV20-1 combines with J gene TRBJ2-5; tentative D call: TRBD2 (6 bases). Trimming stripped 5 bases from V and 5 bases from J, with 18 bases between. Germline CDR1 is DFQATT and CDR2 is SNEGSKA (reference sequence). The CDR3 is made up of 14 amino acids. CDR3: CSAQDYRREETQYF. CDR3 bases: TGCAGTGCTCAGGACTATCGGCGCGAGGAGACCCAGTACTTC.

The V gene is TRBV7-9, the J gene TRBJ2-7; D is ambiguous. Germline V gives CDR1 SEHNR, CDR2 FQNEAQ (reference sequence). The CDR3 runs 15 residues. The V end lost 0 bases, the J end lost 0 bases, and 9 bases lay between the germline ends. This CDR3 reads CASSLAASVSYEQYF. CDR3 nucleotides: TGTGCCAGCAGCTTAGCCGCTAGTGTCTCCTACGAGCAGTACTTC.

In this sample, this clonotype turned up a few times. V and J are TRBV7-2 and TRBJ1-1; 7 bases fit TRBD1. V trimming: 1 base; J trimming: 14 bases; junction bases outside the gene matches: 10. CDR1 is SGHTA and CDR2 is FQGNSA in the germline V gene. This CDR3 is 13 amino acids long. The CDR3: CASSLGLDRDLFF. DNA of the CDR3: TGTGCCAGCAGCTTAGGCCTTGACAGGGATTTGTTCTTT. The full variable domain, with the rest looked up from reference TRBV7-2 and TRBJ1-1, is GAGVSQSPSNKVTEKGKDVELRCDPISGHTALYWYRQSLGQGLEFLIYFQGNSAPDKSGLPSDRFSAERTGGSVSTLTIQRTQQEDSAVYLCASSLGLDRDLFFGQGTRLTVV.

The chain recombines TRBV20-1 with TRBJ2-5, with TRBD1 matching over 8 bases. Germline values: CDR1 DFQATT, CDR2 SNEGSKA (reference sequence). J was trimmed by 4 bases and V by 2 bases; bases with no gene match: 9. The CDR3 totals 15 residues. CDR3: CSARLDQGARETQYF. The CDR3 DNA reads TGCAGTGCTAGATTGGACCAGGGGGCACGAGAGACCCAGTACTTC.

The DNA for the CDR3 is TGTGCCAGCAGCTTCGTCGCGGATACGCAGTATTTT. It encodes CASSFVADTQYF. The chain couples TRBV7-9 to TRBJ2-3; unclear D gene. From germline, CDR1 is SEHNR and CDR2 FQNEAQ (reference sequence). The ends were cut back, 3 bases at V and 6 bases at J, with 7 bases in the middle. This CDR3 is 12 amino acids long.

J is TRBJ2-5 and V is TRBV5-5, with D perhaps matching TRBD1 or TRBD2 (5 bases each). Trimming stripped 5 bases from V and 4 bases from J, with 15 bases between. CDR3 length equals 14 residues. The germline V gene has CDR1 SGHKS and CDR2 YYEKEE (reference sequence). As DNA, the CDR3 is TGTGCCAGCAGTACTACCGGGGCGGGAGAGACCCAGTACTTC. Translation: CASSTTGAGETQYF.

This chain links TRBV6-1 with TRBJ2-7; D is undetermined. Germline V gives CDR1 MNHNS, CDR2 SASEGT. The CDR3 has 12 amino acids. The V end was cut by 6 bases, the J end by 3 bases, with 9 bases between. The CDR3 DNA is TGTGCCAGCAGCAGGAGCTTCTACGAGCAGTACTTC. Its translation is CASSRSFYEQYF.

This chain uses TRBV6-6 with TRBJ2-1; D tentatively fits TRBD1 or TRBD2 (5 bases each). The germline V and J ends were trimmed by 8 bases and 6 bases, with 14 bases remaining between them. This CDR3 comprises 13 residues. Germline V CDR1 and CDR2: MNHNY, SVGAGI (reference sequence). The CDR3 sequence is CASAGTAGNEQFF. Written as DNA, the CDR3 is TGTGCCAGCGCCGGGACGGCGGGCAATGAGCAGTTCTTC.

Written as DNA, the CDR3 is TGTGCCATCAGTACTAGCGGTAACAATGAGCAGTTCTTC. Translated, it gives CAISTSGNNEQFF. The chain carries TRBV10-3 and TRBJ2-1, with 8 bases aligning to TRBD2. Per germline, CDR1 ENHRY and CDR2 SYGVKD. V shed 5 bases and J 5 bases; nucleotides not matched to a gene: 2. The CDR3 has 13 residues.

DNA of the CDR3: TGTGCCAGCAGCCCCAATAAGTATTCACCCCTCCACTTT. This encodes CASSPNKYSPLHF. The chain uses TRBV7-2 and TRBJ1-6; no definite D call. The germline V and J ends were trimmed by 5 bases and 8 bases, with 10 bases remaining between them. CDR3 length equals 13 residues. Looked up from germline, CDR1 is SGHTA and CDR2 is FQGNSA.

The chain uses TRBV7-9 and TRBJ2-1; D gene unclear. V lost 2 bases and J 1 base, leaving 9 bases between the germline ends. The CDR3 runs 15 residues. The germline V gene encodes CDR1 SEHNR and CDR2 FQNEAQ (reference sequence). The chain's CDR3 is CASSLRDPSYNEQFF. The CDR3, as DNA: TGTGCCAGCAGCTTAAGGGATCCGTCCTACAATGAGCAGTTCTTC.

The rearrangement links TRBV9 to TRBJ1-1; D is unresolved. Trimming took 6 bases from V and 3 from J, leaving 15 bases between them. The CDR3 covers 14 residues. CDR1 and CDR2 (germline): SGDLS, YYNGEE. CDR3 residues: CASTPHSSDTEAFF. The CDR3 nucleotides read TGTGCCAGCACCCCGCACAGTTCAGACACTGAAGCTTTCTTT.

This clonotype was seen a few times. V and J are TRBV2 and TRBJ1-1; D is perhaps TRBD1 (6 bases). Germline CDR1 is SNHLY and CDR2 is FYNNEI. Trimming shortened V by 3 bases and J by 7 bases, and 9 bases separated the two germline ends. The CDR3 is 12 amino acids. This CDR3 is CASSDGGGEAFF. In DNA, the CDR3 is TGTGCCAGCAGTGATGGGGGCGGTGAAGCTTTCTTT.

V is TRBV24-1 and J is TRBJ2-2, with D hard to call. Germline CDR1 reads KGHDR; CDR2 reads SFDVKD. This CDR3 has 15 residues. Trimming pared 4 bases from V and 5 bases from J, leaving 13 bases between. The CDR3 coding sequence is TGTGCCACCAGTGACTTGTCTCGTGGGACCGGGGAGCTGTTTTTT. Protein product: CATSDLSRGTGELFF.

V gene TRBV15 combines with J gene TRBJ1-1, with TRBD1 identical over 10 bases. CDR3 length equals 13 residues. V shed 5 bases and J 7 bases; nucleotides not matched to a gene: 4. The V gene's germline CDR1 is LNHNV and CDR2 YYDKDF (reference sequence). The CDR3 DNA sequence: TGTGCCACCAGCCCAGACAGGGGGCTTGAAGCTTTCTTT. This encodes CATSPDRGLEAFF.

This clonotype has a handful of counts. The chain links TRBV20-1 to TRBJ2-1; 8 bases line up with TRBD2. This CDR3 is built from 13 residues. V shed 5 bases and J 3 bases; nucleotides not matched to a gene: 3. From germline, CDR1 is DFQATT and CDR2 SNEGSKA (reference sequence). The CDR3 DNA follows: TGCAGTGCTTCAGCGGGAGACTACAATGAGCAGTTCTTC. Amino acid sequence: CSASAGDYNEQFF.

The chain's CDR3 is CASSGGGANVLTF. Written as DNA, the CDR3 is TGTGCCAGCAGTGGCGGGGGGGCCAACGTCCTGACTTTC. V and J are TRBV6-4 and TRBJ2-6, with D possibly TRBD2 on 5 matching bases. CDR1 is MRHNA, CDR2 SNTAGT, per germline. V dropped 4 bases and J dropped 4 bases, with 5 bases sitting between them. This CDR3 region has 13 residues.

This clonotype was observed a few times. The CDR3 region has the DNA TGCAGCGTTGAGGGGAGCATCCAAGAGACCCAGTACTTC. It codes for CSVEGSIQETQYF. The chain has TRBV29-1 and TRBJ2-5; D is perhaps TRBD2 (5 bases). The germline V and J ends were trimmed by 3 bases and 1 base, with 9 bases remaining between them. This CDR3 is built from 13 residues. Looked up from germline, CDR1 is SQVTM and CDR2 is ANQGSEA. The complete variable domain, with remaining parts taken from reference TRBV29-1 and TRBJ2-5, reads SAVISQKPSRDICQRGTSLTIQCQVDSQVTMMFWYRQQPGQSLTLIATANQGSEATYESGFVIDKFPISRPNLTFSTLTVSNMSPEDSSIYLCSVEGSIQETQYFGPGTRLLVL.

The rearrangement links TRBV24-1 to TRBJ2-7; TRBD1 matches at 7 bases. The trim removed 4 bases at V and 4 bases at J, leaving 12 bases unmatched. This CDR3 spans 16 amino acids. The germline gives CDR1 KGHDR, CDR2 SFDVKD. The chain's CDR3 is CATSDPGQARGYEQYF. DNA for the CDR3: TGTGCCACCAGTGACCCCGGACAGGCCAGGGGGTACGAGCAGTACTTC.

Only one count was recorded for this clonotype. The chain couples TRBV20-1 to TRBJ1-1, with D tentatively TRBD1 (5 bases). V was cut by 0 bases and J by 3 bases, with 20 bases left in between. Per germline, CDR1 DFQATT and CDR2 SNEGSKA (reference sequence). This CDR3 has 17 residues. The DNA for the CDR3 is TGCAGTGCTAGAGATGTAGAGACAGTAGCGGGGGACACTGAAGCTTTCTTT. This codes for CSARDVETVAGDTEAFF.

The chain joins TRBV10-3 to TRBJ1-1; maybe TRBD1 (5 bases). In germline, CDR1 is ENHRY, CDR2 SYGVKD. The CDR3 sequence is 14 residues long. V was cut by 6 bases and J by 7 bases, with 18 bases left in between. This CDR3 is CAIRPSGPEGEAFF. CDR3 DNA: TGTGCCATCAGGCCCTCAGGGCCGGAGGGTGAAGCTTTCTTT.

The rearrangement links TRBV10-3 to TRBJ1-5, with D hard to call. Germline CDR1 ENHRY, CDR2 SYGVKD. CDR3 length equals 14 residues. V was shortened by 4 bases and J by 2 bases, with 9 bases between the two germline ends. For the CDR3, the DNA is TGTGCCATCAGTGGTAGGACCGGCAATCAGCCCCAGCATTTT. Protein product: CAISGRTGNQPQHF.

This clonotype was seen more than once but under ten times. This chain links TRBV29-1 with TRBJ1-2, with a weak D call TRBD1 (5 bases). Germline CDR1 and CDR2: SQVTM and ANQGSEA. The CDR3 runs to 12 residues. Trimming left V 3 bases short and J 8 bases short, with 13 bases between. Written as DNA, the CDR3 is TGCAGCGTTGAGAGGGGTCTCGGCGGCTACACCTTC. Translating it yields CSVERGLGGYTF.

The rearrangement joins TRBV20-1 to TRBJ2-1; D is possibly TRBD2 (6 bases). This CDR3 spans 14 amino acids. Germline V gene data show CDR1 as DFQATT and CDR2 as SNEGSKA (reference sequence). V gave up 6 bases and J gave up 6 bases, with 18 bases separating them. This CDR3 is CSAPGSGDFNEQFF. The CDR3 DNA reads as TGCAGTGCCCCAGGGTCGGGAGATTTCAATGAGCAGTTCTTC.

This chain joins TRBV20-1 and TRBJ2-3, with 9 nucleotides matching TRBD2. This CDR3 comprises 16 residues. J lost 5 bases, V lost 6 bases, and 15 bases had no gene match. Germline loops: CDR1 DFQATT, CDR2 SNEGSKA (reference sequence). Written as DNA, the CDR3 is TGCAGTGCACCCCTTCCGACTAGCGGCGGGTTAGATACGCAGTATTTT. The encoded protein is CSAPLPTSGGLDTQYF.